This is a list of T cell receptor beta chains from one sample in a study of blood T cell repertoires in COVID-19. Some clones are missing from TCRdb's copy, which holds only in-frame ones; the method was immunoSEQ multiplex PCR. The sample shows about 250,000 clones, around 90% of them seen only once. The sequencing sample was made of PBMCs or T cells enriched from blood (not recorded which). The receptors derive from a woman in her fifties or sixties who had recovered from COVID-19. The CDR3 runs from the conserved cysteine through the conserved F or W. A D gene is named only where the DNA matches it firmly. The size of a clone is reported for some rows only, either as once, few or many, or as a class for expanded clones.

D gene	V gene	clone size	J gene	CDR3 protein	CDR3 DNA
-	TRBV5-4	-	TRBJ2-3	CASSGTGTRSTDTQYF	TGTGCCAGCAGCGGTACCGGGACAAGAAGCACAGATACGCAGTATTTT
TRBD2	TRBV18	once	TRBJ2-3	CASSPGTSGTDTQYF	TGTGCCAGCTCACCTGGGACTAGCGGGACAGATACGCAGTATTTT
-	TRBV3-1/TRBV3-2	once	TRBJ1-6	CASSQAQIYNSPLHF	TGTGCCAGCAGCCAAGCGCAGATATATAATTCACCCCTCCACTTT
-	TRBV7-2	-	TRBJ2-5	CASSFGETQYF	TGTGCCAGCAGCTTCGGGGAGACCCAGTACTTC
-	TRBV19	-	TRBJ1-2	CASSQPLSGYTF	TGTGCCAGTAGTCAACCCCTTAGTGGCTACACCTTC
-	TRBV4-2	-	TRBJ2-1	CASSQEDSDEQFF	TGTGCCAGCAGCCAAGAAGACTCCGATGAGCAGTTCTTC
-	TRBV6-5	-	TRBJ1-1	CASSFGQGEAFF	TGTGCCAGCAGTTTCGGTCAGGGTGAAGCTTTCTTT
-	TRBV7-2	once	TRBJ1-4	CASSPDFNEKLFF	TGTGCCAGCAGCCCCGACTTTAATGAAAAACTGTTTTTT
TRBD1	TRBV27	-	TRBJ1-4	CASSRGTGETNEKLFF	TGTGCCAGCAGTCGGGGGACAGGGGAAACTAATGAAAAACTGTTTTTT
-	TRBV10-1	-	TRBJ1-1	CASSEGANTEAFF	TGCGCCAGCAGTGAGGGGGCGAACACTGAAGCTTTCTTT
TRBD2	TRBV10-2	-	TRBJ2-4	CASTLDLAGAKLAKNIQYF	TGCGCCAGCACCCTGGATCTAGCGGGAGCCAAACTAGCCAAAAACATTCAGTACTTC
TRBD2	TRBV18	-	TRBJ2-3	CASSSGLAVGGTQYF	TGTGCCAGCTCATCCGGACTAGCGGTAGGAGGTACGCAGTATTTT
-	TRBV24-1	-	TRBJ2-1	CATSDPRSYNEQFF	TGTGCCACCAGTGACCCTCGCTCCTACAATGAGCAGTTCTTC
TRBD1	TRBV19	-	TRBJ1-1	CASSISGTGKTEAFF	TGTGCCAGTAGTATAAGCGGGACAGGGAAAACTGAAGCTTTCTTT
-	TRBV6-1	-	TRBJ1-1	CASSEARRPPKAFF	TGTGCCAGCAGTGAAGCGCGCAGGCCCCCCAAAGCTTTCTTT
-	TRBV2	-	TRBJ2-5	CASSKTPRGGKEETQYF	TGTGCCAGCAGCAAAACCCCACGCGGAGGGAAGGAGGAGACCCAGTACTTC
TRBD2	TRBV19	few	TRBJ2-1	CASRLAGNDEQFF	TGTGCCAGCAGACTAGCGGGAAACGATGAGCAGTTCTTC
-	TRBV7-2	-	TRBJ2-3	CASSLVSMSTDTQYF	TGTGCCAGCAGCTTAGTGAGTATGAGCACAGATACGCAGTATTTT
TRBD2	TRBV30	-	TRBJ2-7	CAWTTSGGSYEQYF	TGTGCCTGGACGACTAGCGGGGGCTCCTACGAGCAGTACTTC
TRBD1	TRBV6-5	few	TRBJ2-7	CASSRQGVDYEQYF	TGTGCCAGCAGTAGACAGGGGGTGGACTACGAGCAGTACTTC
-	TRBV27	once	TRBJ2-7	CASRSGGLSLEQYF	TGTGCCAGCAGATCCGGGGGGCTATCGCTCGAGCAGTACTTC
-	TRBV12-3/TRBV12-4	few	TRBJ1-2	CASSPQGNYGYTF	TGTGCCAGCAGTCCCCAGGGGAACTATGGCTACACCTTC
TRBD1	TRBV27	-	TRBJ1-1	CASGQGARTEAFF	TGTGCCAGCGGTCAGGGGGCTCGGACTGAAGCTTTCTTT
TRBD2	TRBV7-9	-	TRBJ2-1	CASSFDVLAVGGRDEQFF	TGTGCCAGCAGCTTTGACGTATTGGCCGTGGGAGGGAGAGATGAGCAGTTCTTC
-	TRBV25-1	-	TRBJ1-1	CASSESGARTEAFF	TGTGCCAGCAGTGAATCAGGGGCGCGAACTGAAGCTTTCTTT
TRBD1	TRBV5-1	-	TRBJ1-2	CASSFDQGGYGYTF	TGCGCCAGCAGCTTCGACCAGGGGGGCTATGGCTACACCTTC
-	TRBV19	-	TRBJ1-6	CASKAGINSPLHF	TGTGCCAGTAAAGCAGGGATTAATTCACCCCTCCACTTT
TRBD2	TRBV7-9	-	TRBJ2-3	CASSTRLAGVADTQYF	TGTGCCAGCAGCACCCGACTAGCGGGAGTCGCAGATACGCAGTATTTT
TRBD1	TRBV10-1	once	TRBJ2-6	CASWGQGAPGANVLTF	TGCGCCAGCTGGGGACAGGGGGCGCCTGGGGCCAACGTCCTGACTTTC
TRBD1	TRBV3-1/TRBV3-2	once	TRBJ1-2	CASSLLGQASGYTF	TGTGCCAGCAGCCTTCTCGGACAGGCGTCTGGCTACACCTTC
TRBD1	TRBV5-1	-	TRBJ1-4	CASRLTGGETNEKLFF	TGCGCCAGCAGATTGACAGGGGGCGAGACTAATGAAAAACTGTTTTTT
TRBD1	TRBV4-1	-	TRBJ2-2	CASSQPDRGPGELFF	TGCGCCAGCAGCCAGCCCGACAGGGGGCCCGGGGAGCTGTTTTTT
TRBD2	TRBV5-4	-	TRBJ2-7	CASSLGGGRRANEQYF	TGTGCCAGCAGCTTGGGCGGGGGGCGCCGTGCGAACGAGCAGTACTTC
-	TRBV12-3/TRBV12-4	-	TRBJ1-1	CASTGLGGAFF	TGTGCCAGCACCGGGTTGGGGGGAGCTTTCTTT